The source of this T cell receptor (beta chain) is a study of shared clonotypes between healthy human individuals. Profiling relied on immunoSEQ multiplex PCR, and the TCRdb table lists in-frame clones only, not all of them. Here the sample spans about 2.3 million clones, roughly 90% being singletons. Germline V gives CDR1 SGHRS, CDR2 YFSETQ. Trimming cost V 3 bases and J 0 bases, with 7 bases left between them. The CDR3 consists of 13 residues. Source material: naive CD4+ T cells from PBMCs. Subset described: CD45RA+ positively selected. The sequence derives from a man between 18 and 29 years old in good health. Some clones in this sample may be carry-over from other donors' samples. V usage is TRBV5-1 and J usage is TRBJ2-7; D may correspond to TRBD1 or TRBD2 (5 bases each). The CDR3 nucleotides read TGCGCCAGCAGCTGGGACGTCTCCTACGAGCAGTACTTC. It is translated as CASSWDVSYEQYF.